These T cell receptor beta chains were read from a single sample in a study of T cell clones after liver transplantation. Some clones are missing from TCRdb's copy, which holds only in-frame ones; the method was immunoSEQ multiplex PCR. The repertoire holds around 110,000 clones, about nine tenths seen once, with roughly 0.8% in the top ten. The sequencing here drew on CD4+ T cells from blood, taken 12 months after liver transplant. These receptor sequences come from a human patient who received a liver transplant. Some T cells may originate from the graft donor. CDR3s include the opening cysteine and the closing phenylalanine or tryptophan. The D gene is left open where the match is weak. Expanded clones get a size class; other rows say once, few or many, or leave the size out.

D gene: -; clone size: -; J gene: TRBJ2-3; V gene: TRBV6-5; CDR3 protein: CASSRGGPSFDTQYF; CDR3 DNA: TGTGCCAGCAGTAGGGGGGGACCCAGTTTCGATACGCAGTATTTT
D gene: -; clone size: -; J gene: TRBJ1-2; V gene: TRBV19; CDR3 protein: CASSITAYGYTF; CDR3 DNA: TGTGCCAGTAGTATAACAGCTTATGGCTACACCTTC
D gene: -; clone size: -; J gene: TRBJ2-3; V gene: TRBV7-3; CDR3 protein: CASSLSLGAGTDTQYF; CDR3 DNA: TGTGCCAGCAGCTTAAGCTTGGGGGCAGGTACAGATACGCAGTATTTT
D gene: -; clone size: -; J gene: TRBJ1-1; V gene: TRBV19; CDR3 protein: CVSSIRVDTEAFF; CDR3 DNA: TGTGTCAGTAGTATCAGGGTCGACACTGAAGCTTTCTTT
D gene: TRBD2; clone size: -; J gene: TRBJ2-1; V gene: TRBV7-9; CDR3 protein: CASSLGLAGEYFF; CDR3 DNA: TGTGCCAGCAGCTTGGGACTAGCGGGAGAATATTTCTTC
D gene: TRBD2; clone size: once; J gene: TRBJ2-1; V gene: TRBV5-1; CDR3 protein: CASSQQLAGGRNEQFF; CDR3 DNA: TGCGCCAGCAGCCAGCAACTAGCGGGAGGGAGGAATGAGCAGTTCTTC
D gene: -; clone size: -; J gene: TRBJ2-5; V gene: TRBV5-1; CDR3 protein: CASSPGEGETQYF; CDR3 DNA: TGCGCCAGCAGTCCAGGGGAAGGGGAGACCCAGTACTTC
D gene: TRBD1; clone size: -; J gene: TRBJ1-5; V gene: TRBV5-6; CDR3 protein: CASSFPGQGMGHF; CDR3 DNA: TGTGCCAGCAGCTTCCCGGGACAGGGGATGGGGCATTTT
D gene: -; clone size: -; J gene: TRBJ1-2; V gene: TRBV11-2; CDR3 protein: CASSQGANYGYTF; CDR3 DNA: TGTGCCAGCAGCCAAGGCGCTAACTATGGCTACACCTTC
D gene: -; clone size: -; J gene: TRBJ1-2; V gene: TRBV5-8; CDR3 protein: CASSLESDYGYTF; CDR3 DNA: TGTGCCAGCAGCTTGGAATCCGACTATGGCTACACCTTC
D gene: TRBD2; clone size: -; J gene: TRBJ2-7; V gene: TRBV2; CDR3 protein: CASSGLEGGISYEQYF; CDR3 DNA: TGTGCCAGCAGTGGGTTGGAGGGAGGGATCTCCTACGAGCAGTACTTC
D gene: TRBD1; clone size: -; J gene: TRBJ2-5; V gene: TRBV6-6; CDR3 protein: CASSASGQRSETQYF; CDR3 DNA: TGTGCCAGCAGTGCCTCGGGACAGAGATCAGAGACCCAGTACTTC
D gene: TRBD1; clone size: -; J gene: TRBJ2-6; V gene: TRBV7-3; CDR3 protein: CASSLPGGSGANVLTF; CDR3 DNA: TGTGCCAGCAGTTTACCAGGGGGCTCTGGGGCCAACGTCCTGACTTTC
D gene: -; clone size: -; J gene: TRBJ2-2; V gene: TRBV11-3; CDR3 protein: CASRPTQASGTGELFF; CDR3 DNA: TGTGCCAGCAGACCAACACAGGCCTCGGGCACCGGGGAGCTGTTTTTT
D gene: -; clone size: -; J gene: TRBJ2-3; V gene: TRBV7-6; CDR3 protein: CASSSAQAGMADTQYF; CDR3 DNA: TGTGCCAGCAGCTCCGCTCAGGCCGGTATGGCCGATACGCAGTATTTT
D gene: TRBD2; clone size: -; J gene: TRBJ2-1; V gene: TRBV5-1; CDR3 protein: CASSYAGTSGGRYRNEQFF; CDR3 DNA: TGCGCCAGCAGCTACGCCGGGACTAGCGGAGGCCGTTATAGAAATGAGCAGTTCTTC
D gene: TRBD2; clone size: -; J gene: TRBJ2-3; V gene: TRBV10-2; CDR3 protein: CATSPWGGSRDTQYF; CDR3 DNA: TGCGCCACTTCCCCTTGGGGCGGGAGCAGGGATACGCAGTATTTT
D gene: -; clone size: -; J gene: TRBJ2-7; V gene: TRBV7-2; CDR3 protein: CASSPGPAWGEQYF; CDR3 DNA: TGTGCCAGCAGCCCCGGCCCAGCTTGGGGCGAGCAGTACTTC
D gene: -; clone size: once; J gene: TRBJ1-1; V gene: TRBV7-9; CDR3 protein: CASSLVSGRDTEAFF; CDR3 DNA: TGTGCCAGCAGCTTAGTATCGGGGCGGGACACTGAAGCTTTCTTT